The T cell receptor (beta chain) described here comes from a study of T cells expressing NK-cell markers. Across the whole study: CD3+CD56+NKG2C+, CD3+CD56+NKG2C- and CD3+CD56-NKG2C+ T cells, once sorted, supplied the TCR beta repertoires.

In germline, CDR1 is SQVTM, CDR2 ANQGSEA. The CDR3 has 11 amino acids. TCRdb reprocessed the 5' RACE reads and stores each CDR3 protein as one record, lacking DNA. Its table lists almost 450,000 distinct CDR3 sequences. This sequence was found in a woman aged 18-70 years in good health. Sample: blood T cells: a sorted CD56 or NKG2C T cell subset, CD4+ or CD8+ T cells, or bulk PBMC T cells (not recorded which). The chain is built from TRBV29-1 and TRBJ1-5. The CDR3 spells CSVGGNQPQHF.